This is a list of T cell receptor beta chains from one sample in a study of human T cells and chemical hapten exposure. TCRdb re-called the 5' RACE reads with MiXCR, one entry per CDR3 protein. The sample records 110,000 to 150,000 distinct CDR3 sequences, 4.1% being singletons. The receptor set was obtained from a female donor in good health. CDR3s include the opening cysteine and the closing phenylalanine or tryptophan. A D gene is named only where the DNA matches it firmly. The size of a clone is reported for some rows only, either as once, few or many, or as a class for expanded clones.

TRBV7-8	.	TRBJ1-5	many	TGTGCCAGCAGCTTAGGAGGGTACAATCAGCCCCAGCATTTT	CASSLGGYNQPQHF
TRBV25-1	.	TRBJ1-6	many	TGTGCCAGCAGTGAAAAAGTCTCACCCCTCCACTTT	CASSEKVSPLHF
TRBV29-1	TRBD1	TRBJ2-5	many	TGCAGCGTTGTACCCCGGACAGGGGGGAGAGAGACCCAGTACTTC	CSVVPRTGGRETQYF
TRBV28	.	TRBJ1-5	many	TGTGCCAGCACCCCGGGGTTCAATCAGCCCCAGCATTTT	CASTPGFNQPQHF
TRBV5-4	.	TRBJ2-5	many	TGTGCCAGCAGCCCTGCGGGGCTCCAAGAGACCCAGTACTTC	CASSPAGLQETQYF
TRBV2	TRBD2	TRBJ2-1	many	TGTGCCAGCAGGGGTGATCTAGCGGGGGGCCCATACAATGAGCAGTTCTTC	CASRGDLAGGPYNEQFF
TRBV4-2	TRBD2	TRBJ2-3	many	TGTGCCAGCAGCCAAGAGGGGGGGGGAGGAGATACGCAGTATTTT	CASSQEGGGGDTQYF
TRBV11-2	TRBD1	TRBJ2-3	many	TGTGCCAGCAGAGGGGAGTCGGGACAGGGGGTTTCCACAGATACGCAGTATTTT	CASRGESGQGVSTDTQYF
TRBV7-9	TRBD1	TRBJ1-2	many	TGTGCCAGCAGCCCAAGACTAACAGGGGGCGCTTATGGCTACACCTTC	CASSPRLTGGAYGYTF
TRBV6-1	.	TRBJ2-7	few	TGTGCCAGCAGCCTCCGACAAGCCGAGCAGTACTTC	CASSLRQAEQYF
TRBV25-1	.	TRBJ2-1	many	TGTGCCAGCAGTGAAGGCCCAGGAGAACTTTACAATGAGCAGTTCTTC	CASSEGPGELYNEQFF
TRBV3-1	.	TRBJ1-6	many	TGTGCCAGCAGCCTGTATGTGGCATCCTCCTATAATTCACCCCTCCACTTT	CASSLYVASSYNSPLHF
TRBV27	.	TRBJ1-6	many	TGTGCCAGCAGTTTTAAGGATTCACCCCTCCACTTT	CASSFKDSPLHF
TRBV2	.	TRBJ1-2	many	TGTGCCAGCAGGAGGACGTTGAACGATGGCTACACCTTC	CASRRTLNDGYTF
TRBV7-8	TRBD1	TRBJ1-3	many	TGTGCCAGCAGCTTAGAGGGGGCTAAGGGAAACACCATATATTTT	CASSLEGAKGNTIYF
TRBV7-2	.	TRBJ2-3	few	TGTGCCAGCAGCCGAGGGGGCGGGGGCGCCGGGGATACGCAGTATTTT	CASSRGGGGAGDTQYF
TRBV9	TRBD2	TRBJ2-2	many	TGTGCCAGCAGCGTAGTCGGGGGGGCTGGAACCGGGGAGCTGTTTTTT	CASSVVGGAGTGELFF
TRBV5-4	.	TRBJ2-6	many	TGTGCCAGCAGCTTAGGGGGAGCCAACTCTGGGGCCAACGTCCTGACTTTC	CASSLGGANSGANVLTF
TRBV9	.	TRBJ2-7	many	TGTGCCAGCAGCCCTGAGGCCAGTTCTTTCTACGAGCAGTACTTC	CASSPEASSFYEQYF
TRBV9	TRBD2	TRBJ2-1	many	TGTGCCAGCAGCGTTACTAGCGGGGGGGCCGCAGGGGGGGAGCAGTTCTTC	CASSVTSGGAAGGEQFF
TRBV7-2	TRBD1	TRBJ1-1	many	TGTGCCAGCAGCTTCCGGGACAGGGCTGACACTGAAGCTTTCTTT	CASSFRDRADTEAFF
TRBV13	TRBD1	TRBJ2-2	.	TGTGCCAGCAGTTCGAGGGAAGGGACAGATCCCGGGGAGCTGTTTTTT	CASSSREGTDPGELFF
TRBV10-3	TRBD2	TRBJ2-3	many	TGTGCCATCAGTGACGTAGCGGGGGGGCCCACAGATACGCAGTATTTT	CAISDVAGGPTDTQYF
TRBV5-1	.	TRBJ2-5	many	TGCGCCAGCAGCTTGCTGTTCCACAGGGCAGAGACCCAGTACTTC	CASSLLFHRAETQYF
TRBV13	.	TRBJ1-2	few	TGTGCCAGCAGCCCCAGACAGAGTTGTAACTATGGCTACACCTTC	CASSPRQSCNYGYTF
TRBV6-6	.	TRBJ1-5	many	TGTGCCAGCAGTTACTCGAGCTGGGTTAATCAGCCCCAGCATTTT	CASSYSSWVNQPQHF
TRBV5-1	.	TRBJ1-1	few	TGCGCCAGCAGCGGAAAGGGGCCCCCGAACACTGAAGCTTTCTTT	CASSGKGPPNTEAFF
TRBV27	TRBD1	TRBJ2-5	many	TGTGCCAGCAGACAGGGGATCCAAGAGACCCAGTACTTC	CASRQGIQETQYF
TRBV7-2	.	TRBJ2-3	.	TGTGCCAGCAGCCCATTCACAGATACGCAGTATTTT	CASSPFTDTQYF
TRBV20-1	TRBD2	TRBJ2-5	few	TGCAGTGCTAGGCCTCTGGGGCGGGGGGGCGGGTCGGAGACCCAGTACTTC	CSARPLGRGGGSETQYF
TRBV9	TRBD2	TRBJ2-3	many	TGTGCCAGCAGCGCCCCAGCGGGACGGAAGCCAGATACGCAGTATTTT	CASSAPAGRKPDTQYF
TRBV12-3/TRBV12-4	.	TRBJ2-4	many	TGTGCCACCGGTCGGCAACAGGGCAAGGTGCGAGGGGCCAAAAACATTCAGTACTTC	CATGRQQGKVRGAKNIQYF
TRBV12-3/TRBV12-4	.	TRBJ1-1	many	TGTGCCAGCAGTTACAGGGCGGTGAACACTGAAGCTTTCTTT	CASSYRAVNTEAFF
TRBV4-2	TRBD1	TRBJ2-7	many	TGTGCCAGCAGTCCCGGGACAGGGTACTACGAGCAGTACTTC	CASSPGTGYYEQYF
TRBV5-5	.	TRBJ1-1	few	TGTGCCAGCAGCTTGTCGCTTCCCAGGGCAGGGCGGTGGACTGAAGCTTTCTTT	CASSLSLPRAGRWTEAFF
TRBV6-4	.	TRBJ1-6	few	TGTGCCAGCAGGGAGGGGAGTGGTTCACCCCTCCACTTT	CASREGSGSPLHF
TRBV5-1	.	TRBJ2-6	many	TGCGCCAGCAGCCCATACAGGAGCTCTGGGGCCAACGTCCTGACTTTC	CASSPYRSSGANVLTF
TRBV6-6	.	TRBJ2-7	many	TGTGCCAGCAGCACCACAAGCGAGCAGTACTTC	CASSTTSEQYF
TRBV12-5	.	TRBJ2-2	many	TGTGCTAGTGGTTTGGGTTTTTGGACCGGGGAGCTGTTTTTT	CASGLGFWTGELFF
TRBV11-2	.	TRBJ2-1	many	TGTGCCAGCAGCTTAGATAACTTGGGGGAGCAGTTCTTC	CASSLDNLGEQFF
TRBV3-1	TRBD2	TRBJ2-3	few	TGTGCCAGCAGCCCCAGACTAGCGGGGGGATTTACAGATACGCAGTATTTT	CASSPRLAGGFTDTQYF
TRBV7-2	TRBD2	TRBJ2-5	.	TGTGCCAGCAGCTTATTTTTCGTTCAGCGGGGGAAAGAGACCCAGTACTTC	CASSLFFVQRGKETQYF
TRBV7-9	.	TRBJ2-7	many	TGTGCCAGCAGCTTGACTGTCGAGCAGTACTTC	CASSLTVEQYF
TRBV2	TRBD1	TRBJ2-1	many	TGTGCCAGCAGTGAAAGGGACAGGAGGTCCCATGAGCAGTTCTTC	CASSERDRRSHEQFF